This T cell receptor beta chain was identified during a study of T-cell memory formation after mild COVID-19. Broader study findings: CD4+ clones that contracted lay mainly in CM and EM; CD8+ ones lay in EMRA. Clones contracting day 15 to 85 were balanced CD4/CD8; later expanders leaned CD4+. In second-wave clones peaking day 37, SARS-CoV-2 specificity remained unconfirmed.

Trimming pared 3 bases from V and 5 bases from J, leaving 7 bases between. This CDR3 region has 11 residues. Looked up from germline, CDR1 is DFQATT and CDR2 is SNEGSKA (reference sequence). Only a few counts were recorded for this clonotype. Its target is not known. Researchers used 5'RACE with constant-segment primers to make TCR alpha and TCR beta cDNA libraries that carry sample barcodes and UMIs. TCRdb redid the calling of the 5' RACE reads with MiXCR, one entry per CDR3 protein. Among approximately 210,000 distinct CDR3 sequences listed, 15% to 20% were seen once. This receptor was identified in an adult woman who had mild COVID-19 (a few samples of this study predate the infection). Cell type and time point are not known. Material: PBMCs or a T cell subset sorted from them (not recorded which). The chain joins TRBV20-1 to TRBJ2-5; no clear D gene. This chain's CDR3 is CSASLPETQYF. As DNA, the CDR3 is TGCAGTGCTAGTCTCCCGGAGACCCAGTACTTC.